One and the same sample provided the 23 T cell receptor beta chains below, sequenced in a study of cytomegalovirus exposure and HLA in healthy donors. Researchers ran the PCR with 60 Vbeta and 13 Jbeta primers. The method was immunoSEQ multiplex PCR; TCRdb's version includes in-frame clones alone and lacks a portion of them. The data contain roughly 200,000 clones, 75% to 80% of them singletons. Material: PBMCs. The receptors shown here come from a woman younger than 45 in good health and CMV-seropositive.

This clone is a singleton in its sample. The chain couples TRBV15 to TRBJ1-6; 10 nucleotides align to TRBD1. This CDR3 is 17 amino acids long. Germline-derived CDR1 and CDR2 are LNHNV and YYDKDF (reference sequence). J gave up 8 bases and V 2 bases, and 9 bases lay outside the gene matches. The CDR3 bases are TGTGCCACCAGCAGACTCCCTCGAGGACAGGGGGATTCACCCCTCCACTTT. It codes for CATSRLPRGQGDSPLHF.

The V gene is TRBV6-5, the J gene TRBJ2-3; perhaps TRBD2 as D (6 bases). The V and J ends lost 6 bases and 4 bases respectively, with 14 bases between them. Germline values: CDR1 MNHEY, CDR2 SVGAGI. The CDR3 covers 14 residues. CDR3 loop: CASRISGLSDTQYF. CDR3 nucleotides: TGTGCCAGCAGGATCAGCGGGTTATCAGATACGCAGTATTTT.

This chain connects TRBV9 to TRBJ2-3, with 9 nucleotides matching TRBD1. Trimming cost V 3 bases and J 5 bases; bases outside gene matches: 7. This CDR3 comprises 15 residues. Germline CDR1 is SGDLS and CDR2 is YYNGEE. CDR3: CASSARDREKDTQYF. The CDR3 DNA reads TGTGCCAGCAGCGCCCGGGACAGGGAAAAAGATACGCAGTATTTT.

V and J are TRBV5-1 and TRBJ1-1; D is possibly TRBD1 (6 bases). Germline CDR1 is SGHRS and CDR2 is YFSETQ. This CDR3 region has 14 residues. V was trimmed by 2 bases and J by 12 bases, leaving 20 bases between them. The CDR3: CASSLSGGAGEPFF. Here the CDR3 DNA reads TGCGCCAGCAGCTTAAGCGGGGGCGCTGGGGAACCTTTCTTT.

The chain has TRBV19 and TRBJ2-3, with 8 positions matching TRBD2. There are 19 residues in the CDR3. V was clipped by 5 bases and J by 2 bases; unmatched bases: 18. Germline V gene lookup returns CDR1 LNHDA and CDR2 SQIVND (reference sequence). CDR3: CASSSLTSENGPYTDTQYF. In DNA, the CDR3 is TGTGCCAGTAGTTCCTTGACTAGCGAGAATGGTCCCTACACAGATACGCAGTATTTT.

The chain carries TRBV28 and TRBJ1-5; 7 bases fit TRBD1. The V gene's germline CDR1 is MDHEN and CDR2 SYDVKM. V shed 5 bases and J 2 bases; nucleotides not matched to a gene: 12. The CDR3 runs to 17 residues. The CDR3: CASSAVQGLSGNQPQHF. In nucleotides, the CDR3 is TGTGCCAGCAGTGCCGTACAGGGGCTAAGCGGCAATCAGCCCCAGCATTTT.

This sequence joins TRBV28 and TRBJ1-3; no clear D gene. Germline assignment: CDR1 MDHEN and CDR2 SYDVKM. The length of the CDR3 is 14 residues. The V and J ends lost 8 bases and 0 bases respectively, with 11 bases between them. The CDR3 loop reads CASVNSRSGNTIYF. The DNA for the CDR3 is TGTGCCAGCGTAAACAGCCGCTCTGGAAACACCATATATTTT.

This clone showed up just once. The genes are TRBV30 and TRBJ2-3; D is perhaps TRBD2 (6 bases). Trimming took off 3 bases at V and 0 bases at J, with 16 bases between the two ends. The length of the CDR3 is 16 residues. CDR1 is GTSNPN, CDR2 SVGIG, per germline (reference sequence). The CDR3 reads CAWRVGDFSSTDTQYF. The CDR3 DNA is TGTGCCTGGAGAGTAGGGGACTTCTCTAGCACAGATACGCAGTATTTT. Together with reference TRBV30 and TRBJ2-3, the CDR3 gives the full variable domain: SQTIHQWPATLVQPVGSPLSLECTVEGTSNPNLYWYRQAAGRGLQLLFYSVGIGQISSEVPQNLSASRPQDRQFILSSKKLLLSDSGFYLCAWRVGDFSSTDTQYFGPGTRLTVL.

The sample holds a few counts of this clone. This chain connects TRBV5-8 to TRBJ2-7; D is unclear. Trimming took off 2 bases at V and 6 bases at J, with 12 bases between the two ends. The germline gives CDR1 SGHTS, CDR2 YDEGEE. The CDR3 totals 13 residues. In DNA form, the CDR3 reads TGTGCCAGCAGCTTTAAGGTTTGGAGCGAGCAGTACTTC. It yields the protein CASSFKVWSEQYF.

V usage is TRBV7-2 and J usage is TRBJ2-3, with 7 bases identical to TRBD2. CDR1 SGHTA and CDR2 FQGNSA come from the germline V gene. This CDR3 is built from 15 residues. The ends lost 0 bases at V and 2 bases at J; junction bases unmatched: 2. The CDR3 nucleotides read TGTGCCAGCAGCTTAGCGGCGGGAGACACAGATACGCAGTATTTT. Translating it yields CASSLAAGDTDTQYF.

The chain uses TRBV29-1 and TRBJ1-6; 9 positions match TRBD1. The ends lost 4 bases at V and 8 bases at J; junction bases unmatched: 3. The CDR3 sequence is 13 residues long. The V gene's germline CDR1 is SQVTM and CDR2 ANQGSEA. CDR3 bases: TGCAGCGTTGGGGACAGGGAGCATTCACCCCTCCACTTT. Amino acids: CSVGDREHSPLHF. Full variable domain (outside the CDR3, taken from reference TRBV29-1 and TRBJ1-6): SAVISQKPSRDICQRGTSLTIQCQVDSQVTMMFWYRQQPGQSLTLIATANQGSEATYESGFVIDKFPISRPNLTFSTLTVSNMSPEDSSIYLCSVGDREHSPLHFGNGTRLTVT.

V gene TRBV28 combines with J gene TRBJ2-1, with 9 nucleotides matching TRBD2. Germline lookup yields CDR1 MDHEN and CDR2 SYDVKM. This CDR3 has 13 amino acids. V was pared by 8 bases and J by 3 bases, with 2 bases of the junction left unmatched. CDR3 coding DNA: TGTGCCAGCCGTAGCGGGAGCTACAATGAGCAGTTCTTC. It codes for CASRSGSYNEQFF.

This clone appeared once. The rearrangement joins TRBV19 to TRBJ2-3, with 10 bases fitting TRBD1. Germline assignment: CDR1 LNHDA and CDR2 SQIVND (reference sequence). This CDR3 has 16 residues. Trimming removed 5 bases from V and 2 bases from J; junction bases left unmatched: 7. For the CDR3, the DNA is TGTGCCAGTAGTTCCCGGGACAGGGGCCTCACAGATACGCAGTATTTT. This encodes CASSSRDRGLTDTQYF. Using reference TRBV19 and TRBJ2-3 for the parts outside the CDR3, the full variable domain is DGGITQSPKYLFRKEGQNVTLSCEQNLNHDAMYWYRQDPGQGLRLIYYSQIVNDFQKGDIAEGYSVSREKKESFPLTVTSAQKNPTAFYLCASSSRDRGLTDTQYFGPGTRLTVL.

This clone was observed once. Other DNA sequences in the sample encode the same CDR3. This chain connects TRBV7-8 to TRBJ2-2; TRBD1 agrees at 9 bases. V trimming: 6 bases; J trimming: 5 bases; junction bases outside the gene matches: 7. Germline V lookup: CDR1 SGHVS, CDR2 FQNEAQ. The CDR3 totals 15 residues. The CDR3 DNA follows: TGTGCCAGCAGTCCTAGGACAGGGGAAACCGGGGAGCTGTTTTTT. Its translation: CASSPRTGETGELFF. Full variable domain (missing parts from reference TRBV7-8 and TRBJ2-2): GAGVSQSPRYKVAKRGQDVALRCDPISGHVSLFWYQQALGQGPEFLTYFQNEAQLDKSGLPSDRFFAERPEGSVSTLKIQRTQQEDSAVYLCASSPRTGETGELFFGEGSRLTVL.

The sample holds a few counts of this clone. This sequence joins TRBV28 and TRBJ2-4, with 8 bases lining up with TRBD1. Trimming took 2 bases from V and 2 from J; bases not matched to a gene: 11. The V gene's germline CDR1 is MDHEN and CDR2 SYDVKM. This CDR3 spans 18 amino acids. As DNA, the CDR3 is TGTGCCAGCAGTTTAAATACAGGGGGGAAAGTTCCCAAAAACATTCAGTACTTC. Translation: CASSLNTGGKVPKNIQYF.

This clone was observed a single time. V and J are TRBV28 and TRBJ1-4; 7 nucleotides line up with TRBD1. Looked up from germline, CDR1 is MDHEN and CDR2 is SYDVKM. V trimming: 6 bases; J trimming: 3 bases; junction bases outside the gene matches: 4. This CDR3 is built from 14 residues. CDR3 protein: CASREGTANEKLFF. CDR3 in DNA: TGTGCCAGCAGGGAAGGGACAGCTAATGAAAAACTGTTTTTT.

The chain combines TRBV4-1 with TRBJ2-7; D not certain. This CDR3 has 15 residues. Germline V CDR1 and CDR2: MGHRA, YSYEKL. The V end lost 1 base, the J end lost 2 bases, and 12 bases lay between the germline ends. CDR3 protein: CASSQVHDTAYEQYF. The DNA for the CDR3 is TGCGCCAGCAGCCAAGTTCACGACACGGCCTACGAGCAGTACTTC.

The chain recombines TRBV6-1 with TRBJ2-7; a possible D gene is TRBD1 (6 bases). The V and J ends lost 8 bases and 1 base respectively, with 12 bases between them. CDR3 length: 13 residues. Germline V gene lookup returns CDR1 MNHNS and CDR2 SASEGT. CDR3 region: CASEITGSYEQYF. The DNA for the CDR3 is TGTGCCAGCGAAATTACAGGGTCCTACGAGCAGTACTTC.

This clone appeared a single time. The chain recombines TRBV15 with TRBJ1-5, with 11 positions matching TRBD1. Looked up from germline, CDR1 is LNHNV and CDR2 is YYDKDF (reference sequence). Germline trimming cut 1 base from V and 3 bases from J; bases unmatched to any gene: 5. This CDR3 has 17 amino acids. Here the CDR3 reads CATSRGTGGQDNQPQHF. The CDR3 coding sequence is TGTGCCACCAGCAGAGGGACAGGGGGCCAAGACAATCAGCCCCAGCATTTT.

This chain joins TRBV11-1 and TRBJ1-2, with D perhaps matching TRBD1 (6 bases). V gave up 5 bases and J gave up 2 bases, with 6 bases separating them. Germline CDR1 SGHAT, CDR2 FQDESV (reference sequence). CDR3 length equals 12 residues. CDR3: CASSGQNYGYTF. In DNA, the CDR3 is TGTGCCAGCAGCGGACAGAACTATGGCTACACCTTC.

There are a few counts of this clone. The CDR3 is CASSLGALANEQYF. For the CDR3, the DNA is TGTGCCAGCAGCTTGGGGGCCCTTGCCAACGAGCAGTACTTC. The chain has TRBV11-3 and TRBJ2-7; weak D call: TRBD1 (6 bases). Trimming took 3 bases from V and 5 from J, leaving 14 bases between them. The CDR3 loop spans 14 amino acids. The V gene's germline CDR1 is SGHNT and CDR2 YENEEA.

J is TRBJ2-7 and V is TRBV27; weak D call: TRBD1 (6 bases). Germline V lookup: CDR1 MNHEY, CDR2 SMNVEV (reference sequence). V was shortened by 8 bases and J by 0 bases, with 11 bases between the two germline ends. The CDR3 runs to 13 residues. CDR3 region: CASADRLSYEQYF. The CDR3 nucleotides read TGTGCCAGCGCCGACAGGCTCTCCTACGAGCAGTACTTC.

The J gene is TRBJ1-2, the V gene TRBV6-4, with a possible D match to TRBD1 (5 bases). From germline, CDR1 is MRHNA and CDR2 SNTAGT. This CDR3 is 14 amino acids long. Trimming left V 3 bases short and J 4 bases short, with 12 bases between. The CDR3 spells CASSEGGTAYGYTF. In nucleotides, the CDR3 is TGTGCCAGCAGTGAGGGCGGGACGGCCTATGGCTACACCTTC.